This T cell receptor beta chain was obtained from a study of vaccination and CD4 T cells after COVID-19. Scientists ran DNA taken from cultured CD4+ T cells through the Oncomine TCR Beta short-read assay for sequencing. MiXCR was run by TCRdb on the PCR reads, yielding one entry per CDR3 protein. The repertoire holds just under 20,000 distinct CDR3 sequences, around 46% seen once, with less than 4.5% in the top ten. Per the germline V gene, CDR1 is GTSNPN and CDR2 is SVGIG (reference sequence). The CDR3 is made up of 11 amino acids. This clonotype was recorded a few times. Its antigen is undetermined. At one end the junction does not follow the germline gene, possibly because of a read error. The treatment denotes: roughly ten-day PBMC culture with coronavirus spike peptide pools or control peptides (ViraFEST assay). In the ViraFEST assay, peptide-pool expansion preceded TCR sequencing of expanded clonotypes.

Study-wide results and caveats: Counts of SARS-CoV-2-reactive clonotypes had a median that went from around 20 to 38, a nonsignificant change.

The source was CD4+ T cells from blood, cultured in vitro, collected before SARS-CoV-2 vaccination. This chain links TRBV30 with TRBJ1-1; the match to TRBD1 covers 7 bases. The origin of this receptor is a human donor who had recovered from COVID-19. This chain's CDR3 is CAWSVRDSPLF. The CDR3 DNA follows: TGTGCCTGGAGTGTACGGGACAGTCCTCTCTTT.